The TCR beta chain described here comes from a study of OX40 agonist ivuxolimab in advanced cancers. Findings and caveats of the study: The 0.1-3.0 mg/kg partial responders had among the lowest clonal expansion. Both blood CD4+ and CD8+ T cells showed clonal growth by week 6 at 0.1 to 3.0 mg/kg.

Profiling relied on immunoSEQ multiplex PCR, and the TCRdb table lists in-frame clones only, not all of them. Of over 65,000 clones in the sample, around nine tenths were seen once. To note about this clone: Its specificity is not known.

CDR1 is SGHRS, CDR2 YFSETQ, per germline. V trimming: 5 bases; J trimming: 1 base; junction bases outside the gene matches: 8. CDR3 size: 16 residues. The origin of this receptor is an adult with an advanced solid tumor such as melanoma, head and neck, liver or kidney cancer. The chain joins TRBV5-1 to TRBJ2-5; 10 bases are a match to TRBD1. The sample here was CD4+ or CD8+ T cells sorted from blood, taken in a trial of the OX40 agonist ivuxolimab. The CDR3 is CASSWGTGVSQETQYF. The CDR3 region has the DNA TGCGCCAGCAGTTGGGGGACAGGGGTTAGCCAAGAGACCCAGTACTTC. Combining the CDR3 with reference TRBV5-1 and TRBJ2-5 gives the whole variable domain KAGVTQTPRYLIKTRGQQVTLSCSPISGHRSVSWYQQTPGQGLQFLFEYFSETQRNKGNFPGRFSGRQFSNSRSEMNVSTLELGDSALYLCASSWGTGVSQETQYFGPGTRLLVL.